The source of this T cell receptor (beta chain) is a study of T-cell memory formation after mild COVID-19. Of note for this clonotype: Its antigen is unknown.

TCRdb reanalysed the 5' RACE reads using MiXCR and keeps one entry per CDR3 protein. The sample has fewer than 200,000 distinct CDR3 sequences; over 20% are singletons. Findings and limits, study-wide: CD4/CD8 balance characterized clones contracting day 15 to 85, and CD4+ skew characterized later expanders. Cross-reactive memory seemingly joined, as some responding clones were found in pre-infection memory.

Looked up from germline, CDR1 is LGHDT and CDR2 is YNNKEL (reference sequence). The ends were cut back, 0 bases at V and 4 bases at J, with 9 bases in the middle. The CDR3 is 14 amino acids. The chain couples TRBV3-1 to TRBJ1-2; unclear D gene. Sequenced input: PBMCs or a T cell subset sorted from them (not recorded which). This receptor was taken from an adult woman who had mild COVID-19 (a few samples of this study predate the infection). Cell type and time point are not known. The CDR3 region has the DNA TGTGCCAGCAGCCAAGATAATGGGGTCTATGGCTACACCTTC. Translating gives CASSQDNGVYGYTF.